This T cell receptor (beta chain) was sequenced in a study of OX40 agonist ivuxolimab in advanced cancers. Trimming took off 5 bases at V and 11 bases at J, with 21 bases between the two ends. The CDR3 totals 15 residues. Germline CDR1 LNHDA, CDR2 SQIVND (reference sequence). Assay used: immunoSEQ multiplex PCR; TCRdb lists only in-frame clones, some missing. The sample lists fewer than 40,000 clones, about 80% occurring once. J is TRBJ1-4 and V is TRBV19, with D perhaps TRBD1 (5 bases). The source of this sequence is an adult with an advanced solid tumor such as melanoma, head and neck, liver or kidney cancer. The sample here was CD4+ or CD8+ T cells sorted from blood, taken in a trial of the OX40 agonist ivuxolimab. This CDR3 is CASSAQGLASEKLFF. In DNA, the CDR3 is TGTGCCAGTAGTGCGCAGGGCCTAGCTTCGGAGAAACTGTTTTTT.